Listed below are T cell receptor beta chains from one sample, sequenced in a study of technical replicates of blood from a few donors. The protocol was immunoSEQ multiplex PCR, while the TCRdb copy is restricted to in-frame clones and leaves out a portion. Among roughly 72,000 clones listed, roughly 93% were seen once. Sequencing was performed on T cells isolated from PBMCs. Every receptor here comes from a human donor in good health. CDR3s include the opening cysteine and the closing phenylalanine or tryptophan. The order of the fields is clone size, D gene, J gene, V gene, CDR3 protein, CDR3 DNA. The D gene is left open where the match is weak. Clone size, where shown, is once, few, many, or a class for clones that have expanded.

clone_size: -
d_call: -
j_call: TRBJ1-1
v_call: TRBV6-5
cdr3_aa: CASSYSPGAEAFF
cdr3_nt: TGTGCCAGCAGTTACTCCCCCGGGGCTGAAGCTTTCTTT

clone_size: once
d_call: -
j_call: TRBJ2-7
v_call: TRBV2
cdr3_aa: CASVSASSYEQYF
cdr3_nt: TGTGCCAGCGTTTCAGCGAGCTCCTACGAGCAGTACTTC

clone_size: -
d_call: -
j_call: TRBJ1-4
v_call: TRBV6-1
cdr3_aa: CASSDRTTNEKLFF
cdr3_nt: TGTGCCAGCAGTGACAGGACAACTAATGAAAAACTGTTTTTT

clone_size: -
d_call: TRBD1
j_call: TRBJ1-4
v_call: TRBV10-1
cdr3_aa: CASSEATGGAANEKLFF
cdr3_nt: TGCGCCAGCAGTGAGGCGACAGGGGGCGCAGCTAATGAAAAACTGTTTTTT

clone_size: -
d_call: TRBD2
j_call: TRBJ2-2
v_call: TRBV7-8
cdr3_aa: CASSPGLAGAGELFF
cdr3_nt: TGTGCCAGCAGCCCAGGACTAGCGGGAGCCGGGGAGCTGTTTTTT

clone_size: once
d_call: TRBD1
j_call: TRBJ1-4
v_call: TRBV6-1
cdr3_aa: CASGQVWGEKLFF
cdr3_nt: TGTGCCAGCGGACAGGTTTGGGGTGAAAAACTGTTTTTT

clone_size: -
d_call: -
j_call: TRBJ1-4
v_call: TRBV19
cdr3_aa: CASSILWGGEKLFF
cdr3_nt: TGTGCCAGTAGTATCCTATGGGGGGGTGAAAAACTGTTTTTT

clone_size: -
d_call: TRBD2
j_call: TRBJ2-1
v_call: TRBV7-2
cdr3_aa: CASFQPTSGPYNEQFF
cdr3_nt: TGTGCCAGCTTCCAACCCACTAGCGGCCCCTACAATGAGCAGTTCTTC

clone_size: -
d_call: TRBD1
j_call: TRBJ1-2
v_call: TRBV7-9
cdr3_aa: CASWGQARGYTF
cdr3_nt: TGTGCCAGCTGGGGACAGGCGAGGGGCTACACCTTC

clone_size: -
d_call: TRBD2
j_call: TRBJ2-7
v_call: TRBV7-9
cdr3_aa: CASSLIDLSGTPFGEQYF
cdr3_nt: TGTGCCAGCAGCTTAATAGATTTAAGCGGGACTCCCTTTGGCGAGCAGTACTTC

clone_size: -
d_call: -
j_call: TRBJ1-1
v_call: TRBV12-5
cdr3_aa: CASGYSLSTEAFF
cdr3_nt: TGTGCTAGTGGCTACTCCCTAAGCACTGAAGCTTTCTTT

clone_size: -
d_call: -
j_call: TRBJ1-2
v_call: TRBV5-4
cdr3_aa: CASSPGSGYTF
cdr3_nt: TGTGCCAGCAGCCCGGGTTCTGGCTACACCTTC

clone_size: -
d_call: TRBD1
j_call: TRBJ2-7
v_call: TRBV5-4
cdr3_aa: CASSLRPPGTGFYEQYF
cdr3_nt: TGTGCCAGCAGCTTACGACCCCCCGGGACAGGTTTTTACGAGCAGTACTTC

clone_size: -
d_call: -
j_call: TRBJ2-3
v_call: TRBV13
cdr3_aa: CASSLTGTDTQYF
cdr3_nt: TGTGCCAGCAGCTTAACAGGGACAGATACGCAGTATTTT

clone_size: -
d_call: -
j_call: TRBJ1-1
v_call: TRBV5-6
cdr3_aa: CASSFSQGNTEAFF
cdr3_nt: TGTGCCAGCAGCTTTAGCCAGGGGAACACTGAAGCTTTCTTT

clone_size: -
d_call: -
j_call: TRBJ1-1
v_call: TRBV7-9
cdr3_aa: CASSSDSRNTEAFF
cdr3_nt: TGTGCCAGCAGCTCGGACAGTAGGAACACTGAAGCTTTCTTT

clone_size: -
d_call: -
j_call: TRBJ1-5
v_call: TRBV2
cdr3_aa: CASSVQGFNQPQHF
cdr3_nt: TGTGCCAGCAGTGTTCAGGGCTTTAATCAGCCCCAGCATTTT

clone_size: -
d_call: -
j_call: TRBJ2-7
v_call: TRBV7-9
cdr3_aa: CASSSFRDTFYEQYF
cdr3_nt: TGTGCCAGCAGCTCATTCCGGGACACTTTCTACGAGCAGTACTTC

clone_size: -
d_call: -
j_call: TRBJ1-1
v_call: TRBV11-3
cdr3_aa: CASSLLGGVNTEAFF
cdr3_nt: TGTGCCAGCAGCTTACTCGGGGGAGTGAACACTGAAGCTTTCTTT

clone_size: once
d_call: TRBD1
j_call: TRBJ2-1
v_call: TRBV5-4
cdr3_aa: CASRRYSGGTGYNEQFF
cdr3_nt: TGTGCCAGCAGACGATATTCTGGCGGGACAGGTTACAATGAGCAGTTCTTC

clone_size: -
d_call: -
j_call: TRBJ1-3
v_call: TRBV15
cdr3_aa: CATSRAGTLGNTIYF
cdr3_nt: TGTGCCACCAGCAGAGCCGGGACTCTGGGAAACACCATATATTTT

clone_size: -
d_call: TRBD2
j_call: TRBJ2-3
v_call: TRBV28
cdr3_aa: CASSYEAGVTDTQYF
cdr3_nt: TGTGCCAGCAGTTATGAGGCGGGAGTGACAGATACGCAGTATTTT

clone_size: -
d_call: TRBD2
j_call: TRBJ2-1
v_call: TRBV11-3
cdr3_aa: CASSPGTSGHNEQFF
cdr3_nt: TGTGCCAGCAGCCCAGGGACTAGCGGGCACAATGAGCAGTTCTTC

clone_size: -
d_call: -
j_call: TRBJ2-5
v_call: TRBV7-2
cdr3_aa: CASSLPPVQETQYF
cdr3_nt: TGTGCCAGCAGCTTACCTCCCGTCCAAGAGACCCAGTACTTC

clone_size: -
d_call: -
j_call: TRBJ1-2
v_call: TRBV5-1
cdr3_aa: CASSLGETIPGYTF
cdr3_nt: TGCGCCAGCAGCTTGGGTGAGACAATCCCTGGCTACACCTTC

clone_size: -
d_call: TRBD1
j_call: TRBJ1-1
v_call: TRBV9
cdr3_aa: CASSVLTGEAFF
cdr3_nt: TGTGCCAGCAGCGTGCTGACAGGGGAAGCTTTCTTT

clone_size: once
d_call: -
j_call: TRBJ2-3
v_call: TRBV2
cdr3_aa: CASEHPGMGSTDTQYF
cdr3_nt: TGTGCCAGCGAACACCCCGGAATGGGCTCCACAGATACGCAGTATTTT

clone_size: -
d_call: TRBD1
j_call: TRBJ2-7
v_call: TRBV27
cdr3_aa: CASSLIGDRGYEQYF
cdr3_nt: TGTGCCAGCAGTTTAATAGGGGACAGGGGCTACGAGCAGTACTTC

clone_size: -
d_call: -
j_call: TRBJ2-2
v_call: TRBV19
cdr3_aa: CASTMGRGELFF
cdr3_nt: TGTGCCAGTACTATGGGGCGTGGGGAGCTGTTTTTT

clone_size: -
d_call: -
j_call: TRBJ1-2
v_call: TRBV18
cdr3_aa: CASSPTQVGDGYTF
cdr3_nt: TGTGCCAGCTCACCAACGCAGGTGGGAGATGGCTACACCTTC